The present entry profiles one T cell receptor (beta chain) with its context. Its antigen is not identified. Per germline, CDR1 ENHRY and CDR2 SYGVKD. This CDR3 has 16 amino acids. J was trimmed by 7 bases and V by 0 bases; bases with no gene match: 8. Regarding time point: 2015-2016 season, pre-vaccination. Non-naive CD4+CXCR5+PD-1+ cTfh were sorted into ICOS+CD38+ and ICOS-CD38- fractions. The data were taken from a study of follicular helper T cells after annual influenza vaccination. Study-level points and caveats: Recurrent ICOS+CD38+ cTfh clonotypes included tetramer and AIM influenza-specific ones.

Here immunoSEQ multiplex PCR was the method, and the copy in TCRdb shows in-frame clones only, minus some. The sample yields about 9,400 clones, around four fifths seen once. The TCR sequence derives from an adult who received the influenza vaccine. The sequencing used CXCR5+ CD38- circulating T follicular helper cells from blood, collected on the day of influenza vaccination. Subset here: circulating Tfh, non-naive CD4+CXCR5+PD-1+ (ICOS+CD38+ or ICOS-CD38-). The V and J genes are TRBV10-3 and TRBJ2-1; TRBD2 matches at 8 bases. This CDR3 is CAISESVGGRYNEQFF. CDR3 DNA: TGTGCCATCAGTGAGTCGGTCGGCGGGAGGTATAATGAGCAGTTCTTC.